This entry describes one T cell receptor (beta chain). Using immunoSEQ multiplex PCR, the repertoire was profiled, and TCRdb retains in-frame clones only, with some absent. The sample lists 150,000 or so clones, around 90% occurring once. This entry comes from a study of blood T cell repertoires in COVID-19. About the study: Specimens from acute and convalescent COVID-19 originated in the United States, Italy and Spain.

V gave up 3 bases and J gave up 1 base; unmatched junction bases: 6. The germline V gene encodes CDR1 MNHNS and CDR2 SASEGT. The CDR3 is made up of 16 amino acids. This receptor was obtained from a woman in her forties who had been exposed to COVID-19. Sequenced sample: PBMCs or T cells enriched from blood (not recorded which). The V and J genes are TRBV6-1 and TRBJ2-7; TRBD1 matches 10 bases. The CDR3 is CASSDTGTGVSYEQYF. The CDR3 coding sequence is TGTGCCAGCAGTGATACCGGGACAGGGGTATCCTACGAGCAGTACTTC.